This T cell receptor (beta chain) comes out of a study of blood T cell repertoires in COVID-19. Study summary: There were acute and convalescent COVID-19 samples, and they came from the United States, Italy and Spain. Nucleic acid was either cDNA or gDNA, and it came from T cells, B-cell-depleted T cells, or PBMCs.

Per germline, CDR1 MNHEY and CDR2 SMNVEV (reference sequence). There are 15 residues in the CDR3. V lost 3 bases to trimming and J lost 1 base, with 13 bases between them. Per the authors' pipeline: Reference gene primer amplification in the assay estimated nucleated cell counts. Sequencing was performed with immunoSEQ multiplex PCR; in TCRdb, only in-frame clones are kept and a portion is missing. D and trimming come from the DNA, and the V and J calls and clone size come from that table. The sample lists 180,000 or so clones, 82% seen once, with approximately 6.9% in the top ten. This clone was picked up one time.

The chain couples TRBV27 to TRBJ2-7, with D maybe TRBD1 (6 bases). This sequence was found in a human donor with acute or convalescent COVID-19. The donor label of this sample is uncertain. Sample: peripheral blood. The CDR3 spells CASSFWGQGSYEQYF. The CDR3 nucleotides read TGTGCCAGCAGTTTCTGGGGGCAGGGATCCTACGAGCAGTACTTC.